The 4 T cell receptor beta chains below were found in one sample sequenced in a study of OX40 agonist ivuxolimab in advanced cancers. Clones were sequenced by immunoSEQ multiplex PCR, and TCRdb holds only the in-frame ones, with some missing. Of about 20,000 clones in the sample, around 83% were seen once. The source was CD4+ or CD8+ T cells sorted from blood, collected in a trial of the OX40 agonist ivuxolimab. The receptors stem from an adult with an advanced solid tumor such as melanoma, head and neck, liver or kidney cancer.

The CDR3 region is CASSLVDGELFF. The CDR3 nucleotides are TGTGCCAGCAGCTTGGTGGACGGGGAGCTGTTTTTT. The chain carries TRBV5-6 and TRBJ2-2; D is unclear. V lost 0 bases to trimming and J lost 7 bases, with 4 bases between them. The CDR3 is 12 residues long. The germline V gene encodes CDR1 SGHDT and CDR2 YYEEEE.

The chain carries TRBV27 and TRBJ1-2; 8 nucleotides align to TRBD1. Looked up from germline, CDR1 is MNHEY and CDR2 is SMNVEV (reference sequence). The CDR3 totals 14 residues. Trimming removed 3 bases from V and 8 bases from J; junction bases left unmatched: 8. The CDR3 sequence is CASSFIGQGGGYTF. DNA of the CDR3: TGTGCCAGCAGTTTTATCGGACAGGGAGGGGGCTACACCTTC.

The chain joins TRBV30 to TRBJ1-5; 8 nucleotides match TRBD1. CDR1 is GTSNPN and CDR2 is SVGIG in the germline V gene (reference sequence). J was trimmed by 5 bases and V by 0 bases; bases with no gene match: 0. The CDR3 consists of 13 residues. The CDR3 is CAWSVQGDQPQHF. The DNA of the CDR3 is TGTGCCTGGAGTGTACAGGGGGATCAGCCCCAGCATTTT.

This clone was picked up one time. The genes are TRBV6-4 and TRBJ2-2, with D hard to call. V lost 0 bases to trimming and J lost 4 bases, with 3 bases between them. This CDR3 is 13 amino acids long. Germline CDR1 and CDR2: MRHNA and SNTAGT. The CDR3 bases are TGTGCCAGCAGTGACTCGGGCACCGGGGAGCTGTTTTTT. Its translation is CASSDSGTGELFF.